Listed below are T cell receptor beta chains from one sample, sequenced in a study of CD8 T cells in ankylosing spondylitis. TCRdb passed the 5' RACE reads through MiXCR, listing each CDR3 protein once. The sample lists some 140,000 distinct CDR3 sequences, approximately 9.2% seen once, with 7.3% in the top ten. Sequencing was performed on synovial fluid, either unsorted or a sorted T cell fraction (not recorded which). All receptors derive from a male donor with ankylosing spondylitis. The CDR3 runs from the conserved cysteine through the conserved F or W. D genes are given only for firm matches. Clone size is shown for a subset of rows, as once, few, many or a class of expanded clone.

d_gene: -
v_gene: TRBV29-1
abundance: many
j_gene: TRBJ2-4
CDR3nt: TGCAGCTTCCTGGGCCCGCCGCGGATTCAGTACTTC
CDR3aa: CSFLGPPRIQYF

d_gene: TRBD2
v_gene: TRBV5-6
abundance: -
j_gene: TRBJ2-5
CDR3nt: TGTGCCAGCAGCTTGGGTCTAGCGGGAGCCCAAGAGACCCAGTACTTC
CDR3aa: CASSLGLAGAQETQYF

d_gene: -
v_gene: TRBV7-2
abundance: many
j_gene: TRBJ1-4
CDR3nt: TGTGCCAGCAGCTACACCGCCTACCAGGGAAAACTGTTTTTT
CDR3aa: CASSYTAYQGKLFF

d_gene: -
v_gene: TRBV2
abundance: many
j_gene: TRBJ1-1
CDR3nt: TGTGCCAGCAGTGAAACCCGAGAAGCTTTCTTT
CDR3aa: CASSETREAFF

d_gene: -
v_gene: TRBV20-1
abundance: -
j_gene: TRBJ2-3
CDR3nt: TGCAGTGCTAGAGGGGTTTTAAACACAGATACGCAGTATTTT
CDR3aa: CSARGVLNTDTQYF

d_gene: -
v_gene: TRBV29-1
abundance: -
j_gene: TRBJ1-4
CDR3nt: TGCAGCGTTCAAGCTTTTAATGAAAAACTGTTTTTT
CDR3aa: CSVQAFNEKLFF

d_gene: TRBD2
v_gene: TRBV20-1
abundance: many
j_gene: TRBJ2-3
CDR3nt: TGCAGTGCTCGTAGCGGGGCTAGCACAGATACGCAGTATTTT
CDR3aa: CSARSGASTDTQYF

d_gene: -
v_gene: TRBV4-2
abundance: few
j_gene: TRBJ1-1
CDR3nt: TGTGCCAGCAGCCAAGATCAGGGCACCCCCGGGGCTTTCTTT
CDR3aa: CASSQDQGTPGAFF

d_gene: -
v_gene: TRBV6-2/TRBV6-3
abundance: many
j_gene: TRBJ1-2
CDR3nt: TGTGCCAGCAGTCCTTTACCGGCAGGGGCCGGGCGAGGCTACACCTTC
CDR3aa: CASSPLPAGAGRGYTF

d_gene: TRBD1
v_gene: TRBV6-1
abundance: -
j_gene: TRBJ1-2
CDR3nt: TGTGCCAGCACCTCCGGTCTACAGGGGGCTGGCTACACCTTC
CDR3aa: CASTSGLQGAGYTF

d_gene: -
v_gene: TRBV11-1
abundance: many
j_gene: TRBJ2-3
CDR3nt: TGTGCCAGCAGCTTGGGCTATGAATTAGGACTGCAGGACACAGATACGCAGTATTTT
CDR3aa: CASSLGYELGLQDTDTQYF

d_gene: TRBD1
v_gene: TRBV20-1
abundance: few
j_gene: TRBJ1-6
CDR3nt: TGCAGTGCTAGAGGCACGACAGGGGGCATGGGATCCCTCCACTTT
CDR3aa: CSARGTTGGMGSLHF

d_gene: -
v_gene: TRBV28
abundance: -
j_gene: TRBJ2-1
CDR3nt: TGTGCCAGCAGTTTCCTGAGCTCCTACAATGAGCAGTTCTTC
CDR3aa: CASSFLSSYNEQFF

d_gene: -
v_gene: TRBV20-1
abundance: many
j_gene: TRBJ1-2
CDR3nt: TGCAGTGCTAGAAGACTTCCGCTCTATGGCTACACCTTC
CDR3aa: CSARRLPLYGYTF

d_gene: -
v_gene: TRBV2
abundance: many
j_gene: TRBJ2-7
CDR3nt: TGTGCCAGTCGGGGGTACGAGCAGTACTTC
CDR3aa: CASRGYEQYF

d_gene: -
v_gene: TRBV7-2
abundance: many
j_gene: TRBJ1-2
CDR3nt: TGTGCCAGCAGCGTGGGACACAGCTATGGCTACACCTTC
CDR3aa: CASSVGHSYGYTF

d_gene: -
v_gene: TRBV5-1
abundance: many
j_gene: TRBJ1-1
CDR3nt: TGCGCCAGCAGCCCCCGCCCGGGGATGGGTGAAGCTTTCTTT
CDR3aa: CASSPRPGMGEAFF

d_gene: -
v_gene: TRBV29-1
abundance: many
j_gene: TRBJ1-5
CDR3nt: TGCAGCGTTGGGGGCCAAGAGGGTCAGCCCCAGCATTTT
CDR3aa: CSVGGQEGQPQHF

d_gene: TRBD1
v_gene: TRBV20-1
abundance: -
j_gene: TRBJ2-7
CDR3nt: TGCAGTGCTAGAAGGGGACAGATATACGAGCAGTACTTC
CDR3aa: CSARRGQIYEQYF

d_gene: -
v_gene: TRBV7-2
abundance: many
j_gene: TRBJ1-1
CDR3nt: TGTGCCAGCAGACCTAACCCGGGGGCTGAAGCTTTCTTT
CDR3aa: CASRPNPGAEAFF

d_gene: TRBD1
v_gene: TRBV7-6
abundance: few
j_gene: TRBJ2-1
CDR3nt: TGTGCCAGCAGCTCGTCCGCCGGGACAGGGGGCTACAATGAGCAGTTCTTC
CDR3aa: CASSSSAGTGGYNEQFF

d_gene: TRBD1
v_gene: TRBV7-9
abundance: few
j_gene: TRBJ1-4
CDR3nt: TGTGCCAGCAGCTTATGGGACAGCCCCATTTTT
CDR3aa: CASSLWDSPIF

d_gene: -
v_gene: TRBV9
abundance: many
j_gene: TRBJ2-3
CDR3nt: TGTGCCAGCAGCGTATGGGGGATGGGCGCAGATACGCAGTATTTT
CDR3aa: CASSVWGMGADTQYF

d_gene: TRBD2
v_gene: TRBV20-1
abundance: few
j_gene: TRBJ2-1
CDR3nt: TGCAGTGCTAGAGATGGCGGGGGGCCCGGCCACAATGAGCAGTTCTTC
CDR3aa: CSARDGGGPGHNEQFF

d_gene: TRBD1
v_gene: TRBV5-5
abundance: -
j_gene: TRBJ2-1
CDR3nt: TGTGCCAGCAGCTTGGTGGCAGGGGGTTGGAATGAGCAGTTCTTC
CDR3aa: CASSLVAGGWNEQFF

d_gene: -
v_gene: TRBV20-1
abundance: -
j_gene: TRBJ2-5
CDR3nt: TGCAGTGGCATACCGGGAACCTTACAAGAGACCCAGTACTTC
CDR3aa: CSGIPGTLQETQYF

d_gene: -
v_gene: TRBV7-2
abundance: -
j_gene: TRBJ2-3
CDR3nt: TGTGCCAGCGGCTTACGGGGGTCGGTTACAGATACGCAGTATTTT
CDR3aa: CASGLRGSVTDTQYF

d_gene: -
v_gene: TRBV27
abundance: many
j_gene: TRBJ2-1
CDR3nt: TGTGCCAGCAGGAGGACTGACGAGCAGTTCTTC
CDR3aa: CASRRTDEQFF

d_gene: TRBD2
v_gene: TRBV20-1
abundance: few
j_gene: TRBJ2-5
CDR3nt: TGCAGTGCTCCGATTGGGACTAGCGGAGAAGAGACCCAGTACTTC
CDR3aa: CSAPIGTSGEETQYF

d_gene: -
v_gene: TRBV6-1
abundance: many
j_gene: TRBJ1-4
CDR3nt: TGTGCCAGCGCCCCCGATGAAAAACTGTTTTTT
CDR3aa: CASAPDEKLFF

d_gene: TRBD2
v_gene: TRBV7-9
abundance: -
j_gene: TRBJ2-7
CDR3nt: TGTGCCAGCAGCCCACCGGGACTAGTAACCTACGAGCAGTACTTC
CDR3aa: CASSPPGLVTYEQYF

d_gene: -
v_gene: TRBV7-2
abundance: many
j_gene: TRBJ2-7
CDR3nt: TGTGCCAGCAGCTTAGGGTTCGGCGAGCAGTACTTC
CDR3aa: CASSLGFGEQYF

d_gene: -
v_gene: TRBV6-2/TRBV6-3
abundance: many
j_gene: TRBJ2-7
CDR3nt: TGTGCCAGCAGTCGACCGGGACCGCCATACGAGCAGTACTTC
CDR3aa: CASSRPGPPYEQYF

d_gene: -
v_gene: TRBV20-1
abundance: many
j_gene: TRBJ1-2
CDR3nt: TGCAGTGGTATATACGGGGAGACCTATGGCTACACCTTC
CDR3aa: CSGIYGETYGYTF

d_gene: -
v_gene: TRBV7-2
abundance: many
j_gene: TRBJ2-5
CDR3nt: TGTGCCAGCACCTTTTCCTTGACCCAGTACTTC
CDR3aa: CASTFSLTQYF

d_gene: -
v_gene: TRBV29-1
abundance: many
j_gene: TRBJ2-1
CDR3nt: TGCAGCGTTGATATCGGGGGAAGTGAGCAGTTCTTC
CDR3aa: CSVDIGGSEQFF

d_gene: -
v_gene: TRBV20-1
abundance: many
j_gene: TRBJ1-2
CDR3nt: TGCAGTGCTAGGGTTCCGCAGATCTATGGCTACACCTTC
CDR3aa: CSARVPQIYGYTF

d_gene: -
v_gene: TRBV2
abundance: few
j_gene: TRBJ2-7
CDR3nt: TGTGCCAGCCGTAGGTTGGACGAGCAGTACTTC
CDR3aa: CASRRLDEQYF

d_gene: TRBD2
v_gene: TRBV28
abundance: -
j_gene: TRBJ2-7
CDR3nt: TGTGCCAGCAGTTTCCCCCCGGCGGGAGGCTACGAGCAGTACTTC
CDR3aa: CASSFPPAGGYEQYF

d_gene: -
v_gene: TRBV2
abundance: few
j_gene: TRBJ1-1
CDR3nt: TGTGCCAGCAGTGTTTACGAGAACACTGAAGCTTTCTTT
CDR3aa: CASSVYENTEAFF

d_gene: -
v_gene: TRBV4-3
abundance: -
j_gene: TRBJ2-1
CDR3nt: TGCGCCAGCAGCCAAGATTACCAGGGTTACAATGAGCAGTTCTTC
CDR3aa: CASSQDYQGYNEQFF

d_gene: -
v_gene: TRBV2
abundance: few
j_gene: TRBJ2-2
CDR3nt: TGTGCCAGCAGTGAAGCGCCTAGGACAGCGAACACCGGGGAGCTGTTTTTT
CDR3aa: CASSEAPRTANTGELFF

d_gene: TRBD2
v_gene: TRBV11-2
abundance: many
j_gene: TRBJ2-7
CDR3nt: TGTGCCAGCAGCTTAGACCCAGCGGGGTCCTACGAGCAGTACTTC
CDR3aa: CASSLDPAGSYEQYF